The entry that follows covers one TCR beta chain sequence. The sample originates from a study of cytomegalovirus exposure and HLA in healthy donors. TCRdb's copy holds only in-frame clones and misses some; the assay was immunoSEQ multiplex PCR. The sample has roughly 57,000 clones; 93% are singletons. CDR1 is LNHDA and CDR2 is SQIVND in the germline V gene (reference sequence). Trimming removed 6 bases at V and 6 bases at J, with 5 bases between. The CDR3 length is 10 residues. The sequence was collected from a woman aged 18-29 years in good health and CMV-seropositive. Sequencing input: PBMCs. The genes are TRBV19 and TRBJ1-2, with unresolved D. CDR3 in amino acids: CASSRDGYTF. The CDR3 DNA sequence: TGTGCCAGTAGCCGCGATGGCTACACCTTC.